This T cell receptor beta chain originates from a study of blood T cell repertoires in COVID-19. This clone was seen only a few times. The ends were cut back, 2 bases at V and 5 bases at J, with 6 bases in the middle. CDR3 length equals 12 residues. TCRdb's table, derived via immunoSEQ multiplex PCR, lists solely in-frame clones and lacks some. Seen here are fewer than 35,000 clones, approximately 80% observed once, and the top ten hold about 1.8%. The sequence was obtained from a man older than 75 with active or convalescent COVID-19. This chain connects TRBV12-3 or TRBV12-4 to TRBJ1-1; no clear D gene. Sample: peripheral blood. Written as DNA, the CDR3 is TGTGCCAGCAGTTTAAGCGGTACTGAAGCTTTCTTT. Translation: CASSLSGTEAFF.